The 17 T cell receptor beta chains listed next were all sequenced from one sample in a study of identifying expanded T cells in peripheral blood. Sequencing used immunoSEQ multiplex PCR; TCRdb keeps in-frame clones, though not all of them. The sample lists under 150,000 clones, approximately 86% occurring once. Specimen: blood. The origin of the receptors is a person aged 18 to 75 in good health.

This clone was found a few times. V gene TRBV5-4 combines with J gene TRBJ2-1; D possibly corresponds to TRBD1 (6 bases). The CDR3 length is 17 residues. Germline CDR1 and CDR2: SGHNT and YYREEE (reference sequence). Trimming took off 4 bases at V and 0 bases at J, with 17 bases between the two ends. CDR3 in DNA: TGTGCCAGCAGCCGAACAGGGTATAGGAGCTCCTACAATGAGCAGTTCTTC. It translates to CASSRTGYRSSYNEQFF.

The rearrangement joins TRBV5-4 to TRBJ2-7, with D tentatively TRBD1 (6 bases). The CDR3 has 13 residues. The germline V gene has CDR1 SGHNT and CDR2 YYREEE (reference sequence). V lost 4 bases and J 5 bases, leaving 13 bases between the germline ends. This CDR3 is CASSGQDRDEQYF. The CDR3 DNA sequence: TGTGCCAGCAGCGGGCAGGACAGAGACGAGCAGTACTTC. Filled out from reference TRBV5-4 and TRBJ2-7, the complete variable domain reads ETGVTQSPTHLIKTRGQQVTLRCSSQSGHNTVSWYQQALGQGPQFIFQYYREEENGRGNFPPRFSGLQFPNYSSELNVNALELDDSALYLCASSGQDRDEQYFGPGTRLTVT.

The chain joins TRBV6-5 to TRBJ2-5; D is possibly TRBD1 or TRBD2 (6 bases each). The germline V gene encodes CDR1 MNHEY and CDR2 SVGAGI. The CDR3 consists of 12 residues. Trimming shortened V by 4 bases and J by 13 bases, and 16 bases separated the two germline ends. The DNA of the CDR3 is TGTGCCAGCAGTTGGGCGGAGGGACACCCGTACTTC. This translates into CASSWAEGHPYF.

This chain joins TRBV9 and TRBJ1-6; weak D call: TRBD1 (6 bases). Germline-derived CDR1 and CDR2 are SGDLS and YYNGEE. The V gene lost 0 bases and the J gene lost 10 bases, with 14 bases spanning the gap. CDR3 length equals 15 residues. CDR3: CASSVEEEGGSPLHF. DNA of the CDR3: TGTGCCAGCAGCGTAGAGGAGGAGGGGGGATCACCCCTCCACTTT.

Comments on this clone: Other nucleotide sequences from this sample produce the same CDR3. The chain employs TRBV29-1 and TRBJ1-1, with D unresolved. CDR1 and CDR2 (germline): SQVTM, ANQGSEA. The germline V and J ends were trimmed by 1 base and 0 bases, with 3 bases remaining between them. The CDR3 consists of 12 residues. The CDR3 DNA reads TGCAGCGTTGAAGGCGTGAACACTGAAGCTTTCTTT. Protein product: CSVEGVNTEAFF. The full variable domain, rest sourced from reference TRBV29-1 and TRBJ1-1, is SAVISQKPSRDICQRGTSLTIQCQVDSQVTMMFWYRQQPGQSLTLIATANQGSEATYESGFVIDKFPISRPNLTFSTLTVSNMSPEDSSIYLCSVEGVNTEAFFGQGTRLTVV.

The V call is TRBV4-2, the J call TRBJ2-3; the match to TRBD2 covers 7 bases. CDR3 size: 14 residues. Germline trimming cut 4 bases from V and 5 bases from J; bases unmatched to any gene: 6. Germline V gene data show CDR1 as LGHNA and CDR2 as YNFKEQ. CDR3 protein: CASSPRTSEDTQYF. The DNA for the CDR3 is TGTGCCAGCAGCCCCCGGACTAGTGAAGATACGCAGTATTTT.

This chain joins TRBV28 and TRBJ1-5; D is perhaps TRBD1 (5 bases). Germline CDR1 is MDHEN and CDR2 is SYDVKM. Trimming shortened V by 10 bases and J by 3 bases, and 13 bases separated the two germline ends. This CDR3 spans 13 amino acids. This CDR3 reads CATMGRFNQPQHF. The CDR3 coding sequence is TGTGCCACCATGGGACGATTCAATCAGCCCCAGCATTTT.

This clone was observed many times. This chain connects TRBV5-1 to TRBJ2-3; 7 bases align to TRBD2. This CDR3 is built from 14 residues. Germline-derived CDR1 and CDR2 are SGHRS and YFSETQ. V trimming: 3 bases; J trimming: 6 bases; junction bases outside the gene matches: 7. CDR3 DNA sequence: TGCGCCAGCAGCTCACGGGGGGTGATGGATACGCAGTATTTT. It is translated as CASSSRGVMDTQYF.

The V call is TRBV7-3, the J call TRBJ1-2; D call uncertain. In germline, CDR1 is SGHTA, CDR2 FQGTGA. With 5 bases removed from V and 0 bases from J, the gap between germline ends came to 16 bases. This CDR3 has 16 amino acids. CDR3 DNA: TGTGCCAGCAGCCTTGGCACCACCCCATCTAACTATGGCTACACCTTC. It translates to CASSLGTTPSNYGYTF.

The rearrangement uses TRBV7-9 and TRBJ1-4; 7 positions agree with TRBD1. Germline assignment: CDR1 SEHNR and CDR2 FQNEAQ (reference sequence). The length of the CDR3 is 15 residues. Trimming at V came to 1 base and at J to 3 bases, leaving 2 bases not matched to a gene. The CDR3 spells CASSLEGAANEKLFF. The CDR3 DNA follows: TGTGCCAGCAGCTTAGAGGGGGCGGCTAATGAAAAACTGTTTTTT.

J is TRBJ2-7 and V is TRBV2; D might be TRBD1 (5 bases). The V and J ends lost 7 bases and 7 bases respectively, with 11 bases between them. The length of the CDR3 is 11 residues. Germline V gene sequence: CDR1 SNHLY, CDR2 FYNNEI. The CDR3 here is CASTKGLEQYF. In DNA, the CDR3 is TGTGCCAGCACCAAGGGGTTGGAGCAGTACTTC.

This sequence joins TRBV6-5 and TRBJ2-5; no clear D. This CDR3 comprises 15 residues. CDR1 and CDR2 (germline): MNHEY, SVGAGI. The ends were cut back, 0 bases at V and 2 bases at J, with 10 bases in the middle. In DNA form, the CDR3 reads TGTGCCAGCAGTTACTCTTGGTCAAGACAAGAGACCCAGTACTTC. It is translated as CASSYSWSRQETQYF.

The V gene is TRBV6-6, the J gene TRBJ1-1; the match to TRBD1 covers 7 bases. Germline loops: CDR1 MNHNY, CDR2 SVGAGI (reference sequence). Losses at the gene ends were 6 bases for V and 1 base for J; bases not matched to a gene: 5. The length of the CDR3 is 14 residues. CDR3 sequence: CASSPRQGNTEAFF. The CDR3 DNA is TGTGCCAGCAGCCCCCGACAGGGGAACACTGAAGCTTTCTTT.

The V gene is TRBV6-5, the J gene TRBJ2-7; TRBD2 is a possible D gene (6 bases). The V end was cut by 0 bases, the J end by 2 bases, with 14 bases between. The germline V gene has CDR1 MNHEY and CDR2 SVGAGI. CDR3 size: 16 residues. The CDR3 reads CASSYSIIRGTYEQYF. The CDR3 DNA reads as TGTGCCAGCAGTTACTCGATAATTCGCGGGACCTACGAGCAGTACTTC.

The chain carries TRBV5-4 and TRBJ2-5; 7 bases align to TRBD2. Unmatched junction bases numbered 15, after V lost 5 bases and J lost 5 bases. Germline lookup yields CDR1 SGHNT and CDR2 YYREEE (reference sequence). CDR3 length: 16 residues. Written as DNA, the CDR3 is TGTGCCAGCAGTTATAGCGGACTAGTCCGGGGGGAGACCCAGTACTTC. Its protein product is CASSYSGLVRGETQYF. The full variable domain, with the rest looked up from reference TRBV5-4 and TRBJ2-5, is ETGVTQSPTHLIKTRGQQVTLRCSSQSGHNTVSWYQQALGQGPQFIFQYYREEENGRGNFPPRFSGLQFPNYSSELNVNALELDDSALYLCASSYSGLVRGETQYFGPGTRLLVL.

The J gene is TRBJ1-3, the V gene TRBV5-4, with D perhaps matching TRBD1 (5 bases). Germline V CDR1 and CDR2: SGHNT, YYREEE (reference sequence). The CDR3 has 17 amino acids. Trimming removed 4 bases from V and 2 bases from J, with 19 bases in between. The CDR3 protein is CASSPGTTRVPGNTIYF. The CDR3 coding sequence is TGTGCCAGCAGCCCGGGTACCACCAGGGTTCCTGGAAACACCATATATTTT. The complete variable domain, with remaining parts taken from reference TRBV5-4 and TRBJ1-3, reads ETGVTQSPTHLIKTRGQQVTLRCSSQSGHNTVSWYQQALGQGPQFIFQYYREEENGRGNFPPRFSGLQFPNYSSELNVNALELDDSALYLCASSPGTTRVPGNTIYFGEGSWLTVV.

V gene TRBV4-2 combines with J gene TRBJ2-3, with D perhaps TRBD2 (5 bases). Germline V CDR1 and CDR2: LGHNA, YNFKEQ. The CDR3 is 16 residues long. The V end lost 0 bases, the J end lost 0 bases, and 10 bases lay between the germline ends. The CDR3 here is CASSQELASSTDTQYF. CDR3 nucleotides: TGTGCCAGCAGCCAAGAGTTAGCGTCTAGCACAGATACGCAGTATTTT.